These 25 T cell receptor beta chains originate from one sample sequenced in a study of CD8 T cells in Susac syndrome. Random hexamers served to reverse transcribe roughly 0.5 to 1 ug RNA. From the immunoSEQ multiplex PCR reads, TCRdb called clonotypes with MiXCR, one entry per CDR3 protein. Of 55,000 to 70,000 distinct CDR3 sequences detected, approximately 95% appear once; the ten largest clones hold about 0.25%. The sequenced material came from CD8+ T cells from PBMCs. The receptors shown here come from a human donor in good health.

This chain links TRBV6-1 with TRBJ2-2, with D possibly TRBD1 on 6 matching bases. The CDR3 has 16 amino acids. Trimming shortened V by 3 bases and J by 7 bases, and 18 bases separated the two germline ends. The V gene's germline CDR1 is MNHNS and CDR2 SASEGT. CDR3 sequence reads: CASSDPRTVRVGELFF. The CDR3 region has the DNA TGTGCCAGCAGTGATCCTAGGACAGTGCGGGTCGGGGAGCTGTTTTTT.

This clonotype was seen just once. CDR3 sequence (DNA): TGTGCCAGTAGTATTGGTTTTTTTGGGAACACTGAAGCTTTCTTT. It encodes CASSIGFFGNTEAFF. The V call is TRBV19, the J call TRBJ1-1, with D hard to call. Germline CDR1 reads LNHDA; CDR2 reads SQIVND (reference sequence). Trimming removed 3 bases at V and 1 base at J, with 12 bases between. This CDR3 has 15 residues.

As DNA, the CDR3 is TGTGCCTGGATCGGGGACAGCAACAATGAGCAGTTCTTC. This codes for CAWIGDSNNEQFF. The rearrangement joins TRBV30 to TRBJ2-1; 7 nucleotides line up with TRBD1. The V gene's germline CDR1 is GTSNPN and CDR2 SVGIG (reference sequence). This CDR3 spans 13 amino acids. The V gene end was trimmed by 4 bases and the J gene end by 5 bases; junction bases not matched to a gene: 5.

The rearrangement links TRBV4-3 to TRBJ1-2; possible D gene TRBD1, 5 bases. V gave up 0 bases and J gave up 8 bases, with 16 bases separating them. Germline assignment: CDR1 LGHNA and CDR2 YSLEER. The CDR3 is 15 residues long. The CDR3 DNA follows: TGCGCCAGCAGCCAAGATAGGGCCGGGACCCGCGGCTACACCTTC. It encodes CASSQDRAGTRGYTF.

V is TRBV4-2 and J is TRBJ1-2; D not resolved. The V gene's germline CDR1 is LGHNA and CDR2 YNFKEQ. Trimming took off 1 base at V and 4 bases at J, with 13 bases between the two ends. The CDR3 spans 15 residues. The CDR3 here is CASSQAQSLSYGYTF. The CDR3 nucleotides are TGTGCCAGCAGCCAAGCGCAGAGCTTATCCTATGGCTACACCTTC.

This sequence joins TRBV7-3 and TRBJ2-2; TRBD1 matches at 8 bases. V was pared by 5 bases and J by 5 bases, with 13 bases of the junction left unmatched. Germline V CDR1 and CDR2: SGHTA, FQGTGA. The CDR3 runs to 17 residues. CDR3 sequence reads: CASSPRRTGSVTGELFF. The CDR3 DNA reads TGTGCCAGCAGCCCCCGGCGGACAGGGTCGGTGACCGGGGAGCTGTTTTTT.

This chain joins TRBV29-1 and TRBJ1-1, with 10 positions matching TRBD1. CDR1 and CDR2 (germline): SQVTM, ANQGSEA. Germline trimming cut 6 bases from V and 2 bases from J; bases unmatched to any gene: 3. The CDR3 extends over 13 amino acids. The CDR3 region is CSVETGGNTEAFF. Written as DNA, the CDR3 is TGCAGCGTGGAGACAGGGGGCAACACTGAAGCTTTCTTT.

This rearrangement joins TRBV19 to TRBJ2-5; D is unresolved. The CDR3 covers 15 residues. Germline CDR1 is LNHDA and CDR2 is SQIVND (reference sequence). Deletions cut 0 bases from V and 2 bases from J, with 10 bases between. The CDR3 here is CASSIEAVPQETQYF. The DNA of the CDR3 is TGTGCCAGTAGTATAGAGGCGGTCCCTCAAGAGACCCAGTACTTC.

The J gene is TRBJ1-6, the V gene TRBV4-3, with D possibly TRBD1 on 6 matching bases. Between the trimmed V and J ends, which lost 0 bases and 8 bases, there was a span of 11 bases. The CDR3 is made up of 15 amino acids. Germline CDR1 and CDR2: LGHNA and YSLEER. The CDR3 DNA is TGCGCCAGCAGCCAAGACGCAGGGGAGGATTCACCCCTCCACTTT. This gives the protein CASSQDAGEDSPLHF.

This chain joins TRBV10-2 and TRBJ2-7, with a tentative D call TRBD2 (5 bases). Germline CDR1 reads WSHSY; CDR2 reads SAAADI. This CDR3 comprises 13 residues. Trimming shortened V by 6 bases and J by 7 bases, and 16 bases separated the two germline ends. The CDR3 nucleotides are TGCGCCAGCAGCCTACGAGGCCCGGGAGAGCAGTACGTC. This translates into CASSLRGPGEQYV.

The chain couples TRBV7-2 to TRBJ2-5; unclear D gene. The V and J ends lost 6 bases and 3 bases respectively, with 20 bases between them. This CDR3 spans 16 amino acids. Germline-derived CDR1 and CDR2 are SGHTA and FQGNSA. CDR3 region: CASSVPTEVSKETQYF. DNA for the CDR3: TGTGCCAGCAGTGTTCCTACCGAAGTGTCAAAAGAGACCCAGTACTTC.

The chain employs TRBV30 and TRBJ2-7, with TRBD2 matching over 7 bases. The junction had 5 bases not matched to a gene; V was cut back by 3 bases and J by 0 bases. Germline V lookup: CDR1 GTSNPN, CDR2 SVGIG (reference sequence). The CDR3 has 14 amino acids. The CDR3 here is CAWSARGISYEQYF. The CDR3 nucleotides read TGTGCCTGGAGCGCGCGGGGGATCTCCTACGAGCAGTACTTC.

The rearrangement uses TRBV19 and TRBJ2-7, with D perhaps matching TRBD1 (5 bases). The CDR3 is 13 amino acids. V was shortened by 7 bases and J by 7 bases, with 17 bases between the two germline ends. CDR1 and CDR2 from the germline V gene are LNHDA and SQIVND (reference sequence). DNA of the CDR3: TGTGCCAGTAAGGGTTGGGGCCCCACAGAGCAGTACTTC. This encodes CASKGWGPTEQYF. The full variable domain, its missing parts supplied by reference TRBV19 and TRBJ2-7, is DGGITQSPKYLFRKEGQNVTLSCEQNLNHDAMYWYRQDPGQGLRLIYYSQIVNDFQKGDIAEGYSVSREKKESFPLTVTSAQKNPTAFYLCASKGWGPTEQYFGPGTRLTVT.

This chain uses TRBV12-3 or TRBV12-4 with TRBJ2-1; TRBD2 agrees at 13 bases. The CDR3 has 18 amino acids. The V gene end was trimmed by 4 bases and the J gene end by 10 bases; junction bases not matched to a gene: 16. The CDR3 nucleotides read TGTGCCAGCAGTTCCCTTTCAACTAGCGGGGGGGCATCAGGGGAGCAGTTCTTC. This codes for CASSSLSTSGGASGEQFF.

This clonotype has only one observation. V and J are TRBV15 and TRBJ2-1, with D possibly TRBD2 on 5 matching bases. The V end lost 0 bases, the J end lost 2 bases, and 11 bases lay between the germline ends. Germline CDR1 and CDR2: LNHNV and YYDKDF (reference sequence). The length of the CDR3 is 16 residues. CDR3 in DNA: TGTGCCACCAGCAGAGATAGGGAGAACCCCTACAATGAGCAGTTCTTC. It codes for CATSRDRENPYNEQFF.

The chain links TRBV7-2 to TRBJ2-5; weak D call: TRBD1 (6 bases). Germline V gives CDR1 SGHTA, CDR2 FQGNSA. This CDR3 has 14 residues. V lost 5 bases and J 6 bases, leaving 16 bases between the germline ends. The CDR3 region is CASSPLRGMKTQYF. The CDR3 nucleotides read TGTGCCAGCAGCCCCCTGAGGGGGATGAAGACCCAGTACTTC.

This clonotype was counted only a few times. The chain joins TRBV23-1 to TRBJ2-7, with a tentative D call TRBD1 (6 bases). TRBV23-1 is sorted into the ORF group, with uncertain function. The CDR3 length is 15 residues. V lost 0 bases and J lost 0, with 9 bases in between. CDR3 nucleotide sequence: TGCGCCAGCAGTCAATCCACAGGGCGCTCCTACGAGCAGTACTTC. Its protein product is CASSQSTGRSYEQYF.

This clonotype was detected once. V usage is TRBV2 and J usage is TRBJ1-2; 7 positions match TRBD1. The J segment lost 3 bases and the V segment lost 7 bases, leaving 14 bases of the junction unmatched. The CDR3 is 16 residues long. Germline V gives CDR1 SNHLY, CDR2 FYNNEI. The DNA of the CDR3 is TGTGCCAGCACCCGGGGGGGGACAGACTTCGACTATGGCTACACCTTC. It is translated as CASTRGGTDFDYGYTF. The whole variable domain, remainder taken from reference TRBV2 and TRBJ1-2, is EPEVTQTPSHQVTQMGQEVILRCVPISNHLYFYWYRQILGQKVEFLVSFYNNEISEKSEIFDDQFSVERPDGSNFTLKIRSTKLEDSAMYFCASTRGGTDFDYGYTFGSGTRLTVV.

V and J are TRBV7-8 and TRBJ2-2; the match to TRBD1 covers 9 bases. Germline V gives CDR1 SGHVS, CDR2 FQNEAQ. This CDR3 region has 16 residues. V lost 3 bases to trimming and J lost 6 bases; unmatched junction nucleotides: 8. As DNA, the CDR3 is TGTGCCAGCAGCTTCCGGACAGGGGCCTCAGCCGGGGAGCTGTTTTTT. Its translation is CASSFRTGASAGELFF.

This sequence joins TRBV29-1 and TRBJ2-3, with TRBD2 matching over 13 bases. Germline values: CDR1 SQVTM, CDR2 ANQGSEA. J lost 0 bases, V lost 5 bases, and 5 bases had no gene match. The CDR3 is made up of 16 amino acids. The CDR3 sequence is CSVPGTSGVSTDTQYF. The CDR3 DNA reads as TGCAGCGTTCCGGGGACTAGCGGGGTGAGCACAGATACGCAGTATTTT.

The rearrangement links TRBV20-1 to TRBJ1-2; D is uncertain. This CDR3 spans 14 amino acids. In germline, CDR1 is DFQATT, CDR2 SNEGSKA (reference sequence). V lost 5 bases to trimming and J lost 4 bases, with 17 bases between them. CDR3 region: CSAHSTGIAYGYTF. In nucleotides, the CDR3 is TGCAGTGCTCACAGTACGGGGATCGCCTATGGCTACACCTTC.

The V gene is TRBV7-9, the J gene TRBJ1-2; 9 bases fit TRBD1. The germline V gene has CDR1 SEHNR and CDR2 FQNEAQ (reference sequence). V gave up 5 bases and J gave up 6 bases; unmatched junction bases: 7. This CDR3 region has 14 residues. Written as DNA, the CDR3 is TGTGCCAGCAGCAGGCCCGGGACAGGGCATGGCTACACCTTC. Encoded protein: CASSRPGTGHGYTF.

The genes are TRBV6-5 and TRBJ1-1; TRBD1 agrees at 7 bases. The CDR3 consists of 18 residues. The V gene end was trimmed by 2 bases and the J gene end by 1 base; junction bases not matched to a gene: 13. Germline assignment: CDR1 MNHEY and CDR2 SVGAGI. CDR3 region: CASSYLIRGVLKNTEAFF. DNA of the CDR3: TGTGCCAGCAGTTACCTAATCAGGGGGGTCCTCAAGAACACTGAAGCTTTCTTT.

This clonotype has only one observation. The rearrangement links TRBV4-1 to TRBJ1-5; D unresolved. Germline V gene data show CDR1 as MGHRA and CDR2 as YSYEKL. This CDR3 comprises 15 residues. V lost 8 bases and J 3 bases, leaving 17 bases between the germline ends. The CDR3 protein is CASRVGFLSNQPQHF. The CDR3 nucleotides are TGCGCCAGCCGGGTTGGATTTCTTTCCAATCAGCCCCAGCATTTT.

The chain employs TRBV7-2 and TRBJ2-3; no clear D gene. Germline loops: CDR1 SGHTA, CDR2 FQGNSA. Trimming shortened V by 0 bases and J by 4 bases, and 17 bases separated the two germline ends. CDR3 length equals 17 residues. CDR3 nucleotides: TGTGCCAGCAGCTTAGCGCAAAGGGCTCATCCCCCAGATACGCAGTATTTT. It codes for CASSLAQRAHPPDTQYF.